These 16 T cell receptor beta chains came from one sample sequenced in a study of T cells in Graves' hyperthyroidism and ophthalmopathy. Regions amplified from RNA transcripts were the TCR beta CDR3 regions. The HTBI primer set was used in a first-round RT-PCR of the TCR CDR3. TCRdb analysed the multiplex PCR reads with MiXCR anew, one entry per CDR3 protein. The sample has about 350,000 distinct CDR3 sequences; 19% are singletons. Sequencing used blood. Every receptor here comes from a woman in her late teens or twenties with Graves' hyperthyroidism.

This clonotype appeared many times. V usage is TRBV27 and J usage is TRBJ1-5; D call uncertain. CDR3 size: 14 residues. CDR1 MNHEY and CDR2 SMNVEV come from the germline V gene (reference sequence). Trimming removed 5 bases at V and 6 bases at J, with 14 bases between. As DNA, the CDR3 is TGTGCCAGCAGTCCGGTCCCCCCCGGTCAGCCCCAGCATTTT. Residues: CASSPVPPGQPQHF.

This clonotype was seen repeatedly, ten times or more. V usage is TRBV6-5 and J usage is TRBJ2-3, with D possibly being TRBD2 (5 bases). This CDR3 region has 13 residues. With 4 bases removed from V and 4 bases from J, the gap between germline ends came to 9 bases. Germline V lookup: CDR1 MNHEY, CDR2 SVGAGI. The CDR3 nucleotides read TGTGCCAGCAGTTCTCCCGGGGCAGATACGCAGTATTTT. As protein: CASSSPGADTQYF.

The CDR3 nucleotides read TGTGCCAGCAGTGACCCGAATTCACCCCTCCACTTT. Translation: CASSDPNSPLHF. The genes are TRBV2 and TRBJ1-6; D remains unclear. The germline gives CDR1 SNHLY, CDR2 FYNNEI. V dropped 3 bases and J dropped 7 bases, with 4 bases sitting between them. This CDR3 has 12 residues. The variable domain in full, with the rest retrieved from reference TRBV2 and TRBJ1-6, is EPEVTQTPSHQVTQMGQEVILRCVPISNHLYFYWYRQILGQKVEFLVSFYNNEISEKSEIFDDQFSVERPDGSNFTLKIRSTKLEDSAMYFCASSDPNSPLHFGNGTRLTVT.

The table lists this clonotype with many counts. This may stem from a read error, because a much larger clone lies one nucleotide away. This chain uses TRBV27 with TRBJ2-5, with 9 bases identical to TRBD2. The CDR3 runs 16 residues. Germline loops: CDR1 MNHEY, CDR2 SMNVEV (reference sequence). CDR3 coding DNA: TGTGCCAGCAGTTTAAGGGCTAGCGGGGCTCAAGAGACCAAGTACTTC. Its protein is CASSLRASGAQETKYF.

Comment on this clonotype: This could be a read error, since a much larger clone is one nucleotide away. The chain employs TRBV7-2 and TRBJ2-7, with D perhaps TRBD1 (6 bases). Germline V gene sequence: CDR1 SGHTA, CDR2 FQGNSA. CDR3 size: 14 residues. In DNA form, the CDR3 reads TGTGCCGGCAGCTTTGAGGACAGACCCTACGAGCAGTACTTC. Translating it yields CAGSFEDRPYEQYF.

This clonotype appeared many times. The chain recombines TRBV27 with TRBJ1-1; 9 bases line up with TRBD1. The CDR3 length is 14 residues. Germline V gene lookup returns CDR1 MNHEY and CDR2 SMNVEV (reference sequence). V trimming: 10 bases; J trimming: 4 bases; junction bases outside the gene matches: 10. CDR3 amino acids: CATHRTGEVTEAFF. CDR3 DNA sequence: TGTGCCACCCATCGGACAGGGGAGGTCACTGAAGCTTTCTTT.

This clonotype came up many times. The chain has TRBV12-3 or TRBV12-4 and TRBJ1-1, with D uncertain. This CDR3 is built from 14 residues. V lost 3 bases and J lost 2, with 10 bases in between. The DNA of the CDR3 is TGTGCCAGCAGTTTCTTACGCAGAAACACTGAAGCTTTCTTT. Its translation is CASSFLRRNTEAFF.

The chain carries TRBV6-5 and TRBJ1-6, with a tentative D call TRBD1 (5 bases). CDR1 MNHEY and CDR2 SVGAGI come from the germline V gene. V lost 4 bases, J lost 5 bases, and 9 bases lay in between. This CDR3 region has 14 residues. The CDR3 DNA is TGTGCCAGCAGTTTCGCAGGGAATAATTCACCCCTCCACTTT. It codes for CASSFAGNNSPLHF.

This chain joins TRBV15 and TRBJ1-3; D remains unclear. The V gene lost 1 base and the J gene lost 4 bases, with 8 bases spanning the gap. CDR1 and CDR2 (germline): LNHNV, YYDKDF (reference sequence). This CDR3 has 14 residues. The CDR3 protein is CATSRGTGGNTIYF. The DNA of the CDR3 is TGTGCCACCAGCAGAGGGACGGGCGGAAACACCATATATTTT. The full variable domain, with the rest looked up from reference TRBV15 and TRBJ1-3, is DAMVIQNPRYQVTQFGKPVTLSCSQTLNHNVMYWYQQKSSQAPKLLFHYYDKDFNNEADTPDNFQSRRPNTSFCFLDIRSPGLGDTAMYLCATSRGTGGNTIYFGEGSWLTVV.

This clonotype occurred many times. The chain is built from TRBV20-1 and TRBJ1-2; TRBD1 matches at 7 bases. J gave up 4 bases and V 0 bases, and 8 bases lay outside the gene matches. The CDR3 extends over 15 amino acids. The germline CDR1 and CDR2 sequences are DFQATT and SNEGSKA (reference sequence). The CDR3 protein is CSARDATGSPYGYTF. The CDR3 DNA reads as TGCAGTGCTAGAGATGCGACAGGGAGCCCCTATGGCTACACCTTC.

This clonotype was seen many times. V gene TRBV3-1 combines with J gene TRBJ2-5, with D tentatively TRBD1 (5 bases). Germline V gene lookup returns CDR1 LGHDT and CDR2 YNNKEL (reference sequence). Trimming stripped 0 bases from V and 7 bases from J, with 18 bases between. The CDR3 length is 16 residues. The CDR3 DNA sequence: TGTGCCAGCAGCCAAGATCGGTGGGGCGATGCGGTGACCCAGTACTTC. This encodes CASSQDRWGDAVTQYF.

This clonotype was counted ten times or more. The chain is built from TRBV28 and TRBJ1-2; D is ambiguous. The germline V and J ends were trimmed by 4 bases and 8 bases, with 14 bases remaining between them. This CDR3 comprises 13 residues. Looked up from germline, CDR1 is MDHEN and CDR2 is SYDVKM. The CDR3 region has the DNA TGTGCCAGCAGTTCTCCGGCGGCCGGGGGCTACACCTTC. It specifies CASSSPAAGGYTF.

This clonotype came up many times. The rearrangement joins TRBV6-1 to TRBJ1-2, with 8 nucleotides matching TRBD1. The CDR3 covers 15 residues. V shed 6 bases and J 5 bases; nucleotides not matched to a gene: 11. From germline, CDR1 is MNHNS and CDR2 SASEGT. The CDR3 protein is CASSRDRRDYYGYTF. For the CDR3, the DNA is TGTGCCAGCAGCCGGGACAGGAGAGATTATTATGGCTACACCTTC.

This clonotype was found many times. The chain combines TRBV5-1 with TRBJ2-7; D uncertain. This CDR3 spans 11 amino acids. The V and J ends lost 4 bases and 11 bases respectively, with 13 bases between them. Germline CDR1 reads SGHRS; CDR2 reads YFSETQ. The CDR3 protein is CASSGVGPEYF. The CDR3 region has the DNA TGCGCCAGCAGCGGGGTCGGACCCGAGTACTTC.

This clonotype was observed at least ten times. V gene TRBV5-1 combines with J gene TRBJ2-7; 9 positions match TRBD1. This CDR3 has 14 residues. Trimming cost V 2 bases and J 4 bases; bases outside gene matches: 4. Germline V gene sequence: CDR1 SGHRS, CDR2 YFSETQ. CDR3 amino acids: CASSFGTGRYEQYF. CDR3 in DNA: TGCGCCAGCAGCTTCGGGACAGGGAGGTACGAGCAGTACTTC. Full variable domain (missing parts from reference TRBV5-1 and TRBJ2-7): KAGVTQTPRYLIKTRGQQVTLSCSPISGHRSVSWYQQTPGQGLQFLFEYFSETQRNKGNFPGRFSGRQFSNSRSEMNVSTLELGDSALYLCASSFGTGRYEQYFGPGTRLTVT.

This clonotype was recorded at least ten times. This chain joins TRBV2 and TRBJ1-5, with D tentatively TRBD1 (5 bases). Looked up from germline, CDR1 is SNHLY and CDR2 is FYNNEI. The CDR3 extends over 13 amino acids. Trimming cost V 7 bases and J 1 base, with 8 bases left between them. The DNA of the CDR3 is TGTGCCAGCATGAGGGACAGCAATCAGCCCCAGCATTTT. Its translation: CASMRDSNQPQHF.